These 11 T cell receptor beta chains were all obtained from the same sample, sequenced in a study of blood T cell repertoires in COVID-19. The data were produced by immunoSEQ multiplex PCR, yet TCRdb's version contains in-frame clones alone and is incomplete. The sample lists under 250,000 clones; approximately 88% were seen once. Sequencing was performed on PBMCs or T cells enriched from blood (not recorded which). The receptors originated from a woman in her thirties or forties who had been exposed to COVID-19.

The chain uses TRBV27 and TRBJ2-3; 8 bases fit TRBD2. The CDR3 consists of 17 residues. Germline loops: CDR1 MNHEY, CDR2 SMNVEV (reference sequence). V lost 3 bases and J lost 0; bases outside the gene matches: 8. CDR3: CASSFSGSGGSTDTQYF. In DNA, the CDR3 is TGTGCCAGCAGTTTTTCCGGGAGCGGGGGAAGCACAGATACGCAGTATTTT.

This chain connects TRBV5-4 to TRBJ1-1; D might be TRBD1 (5 bases). This CDR3 has 15 residues. V was clipped by 3 bases and J by 1 base, with 13 bases between them. Germline V gene lookup returns CDR1 SGHNT and CDR2 YYREEE (reference sequence). The DNA of the CDR3 is TGTGCCAGCAGCTCGGCTCTAGACAGGAACACTGAAGCTTTCTTT. This sequence encodes CASSSALDRNTEAFF. Full variable domain (outside the CDR3, taken from reference TRBV5-4 and TRBJ1-1): ETGVTQSPTHLIKTRGQQVTLRCSSQSGHNTVSWYQQALGQGPQFIFQYYREEENGRGNFPPRFSGLQFPNYSSELNVNALELDDSALYLCASSSALDRNTEAFFGQGTRLTVV.

V gene TRBV3-1 (or the pseudogene TRBV3-2) combines with J gene TRBJ1-5, with D possibly TRBD1 on 6 matching bases. CDR1 and CDR2 (germline): LGHDT, YNNKEL (reference sequence). This CDR3 region has 14 residues. V lost 1 base and J 7 bases, leaving 11 bases between the germline ends. DNA for the CDR3: TGTGCCAGCAGCCAAGGACAGGCACGGCAGCCCCAGCATTTT. This sequence encodes CASSQGQARQPQHF.

The chain uses TRBV9 and TRBJ2-5, with D possibly matching TRBD1 (5 bases). The germline V and J ends were trimmed by 0 bases and 5 bases, with 8 bases remaining between them. Looked up from germline, CDR1 is SGDLS and CDR2 is YYNGEE. The CDR3 loop spans 13 amino acids. Here the CDR3 DNA reads TGTGCCAGCAGCGTAGGGGGCACGGAGACCCAGTACTTC. Protein sequence: CASSVGGTETQYF.

J is TRBJ1-2 and V is TRBV5-4; D gene ambiguous. The V gene's germline CDR1 is SGHNT and CDR2 YYREEE (reference sequence). Trimming stripped 0 bases from V and 1 base from J, with 7 bases between. This CDR3 region has 14 residues. DNA of the CDR3: TGTGCCAGCAGCTTGGGGGAGTTTAACTATGGCTACACCTTC. Translated: CASSLGEFNYGYTF. The variable domain in full, with the rest retrieved from reference TRBV5-4 and TRBJ1-2, is ETGVTQSPTHLIKTRGQQVTLRCSSQSGHNTVSWYQQALGQGPQFIFQYYREEENGRGNFPPRFSGLQFPNYSSELNVNALELDDSALYLCASSLGEFNYGYTFGSGTRLTVV.

This clone was seen a single time. The chain carries TRBV5-6 and TRBJ1-2; D gene uncertain. Trimming took 0 bases from V and 1 from J, leaving 4 bases between them. The CDR3 totals 13 residues. Germline V lookup: CDR1 SGHDT, CDR2 YYEEEE. In DNA form, the CDR3 reads TGTGCCAGCAGCTTGGGCGGTAACTATGGCTACACCTTC. Translated, it gives CASSLGGNYGYTF.

The chain is built from TRBV19 and TRBJ2-7, with 9 nucleotides matching TRBD1. The CDR3 totals 14 residues. V lost 3 bases, J lost 2 bases, and 2 bases stayed unmatched. Germline V gene lookup returns CDR1 LNHDA and CDR2 SQIVND (reference sequence). The DNA of the CDR3 is TGTGCCAGTAGTATTACAGGGGGCCCCTACGAGCAGTACTTC. Protein: CASSITGGPYEQYF.

This chain joins TRBV4-1 and TRBJ1-2; D not resolved. This CDR3 is 13 amino acids long. The V gene lost 2 bases and the J gene lost 5 bases, with 9 bases spanning the gap. The germline CDR1 and CDR2 sequences are MGHRA and YSYEKL. In nucleotides, the CDR3 is TGCGCCAGCAGCCAATTCTCGGGGTATGGCTACACCTTC. The encoded protein is CASSQFSGYGYTF.

The gene calls are TRBV30 and TRBJ1-4; 7 bases are a match to TRBD1. The CDR3 is 17 residues long. CDR1 GTSNPN and CDR2 SVGIG come from the germline V gene (reference sequence). V lost 1 base and J lost 10; bases outside the gene matches: 18. The CDR3 is CAWSGQSSVTGSGKLFF. The CDR3 DNA follows: TGTGCCTGGAGTGGCCAAAGTTCGGTGACAGGGTCGGGAAAACTGTTTTTT.

The CDR3 spells CAWRPRGQKVYGYTF. CDR3 sequence (DNA): TGTGCCTGGAGGCCGCGGGGACAGAAGGTCTATGGCTACACCTTC. This chain uses TRBV30 with TRBJ1-2; 7 bases fit TRBD1. Germline loops: CDR1 GTSNPN, CDR2 SVGIG (reference sequence). The CDR3 length is 15 residues. The V and J ends lost 3 bases and 4 bases, in that order; junction bases with no gene match: 11.

The chain uses TRBV7-2 and TRBJ2-5, with D perhaps matching TRBD2 (6 bases). Looked up from germline, CDR1 is SGHTA and CDR2 is FQGNSA. This CDR3 comprises 14 residues. Trimming removed 5 bases at V and 7 bases at J, with 17 bases between. The CDR3 DNA follows: TGTGCCAGCAGCCAGGGACTCGCAAGAGGGACCCAGTACTTC. Protein: CASSQGLARGTQYF.